This T cell receptor beta chain was observed in a study of T cell repertoires in cytomegalovirus infection. Study details: The authors used CMV epitopes that were HLA-C-restricted (recently identified) and HLA-B-restricted (well studied).

In regard to this clonotype: Antigen unknown.

Whole-study results and caveats: HLA-C-restricted CMV clonotypes gave the most frequent clonotype in two of eight donors.

V dropped 7 bases and J dropped 5; count of bases not matched to a gene: 10. Germline V gene lookup returns CDR1 MNHEY and CDR2 SVGEGT. CDR3 length: 16 amino acids. TCRdb reprocessed the reads via MiXCR and lists one record per CDR3 protein. Of roughly 860,000 distinct CDR3 sequences listed, 32% are singletons. Sample: cultured CD8+ T cells from PBMCs, taken from culture after CMV antigen stimulation. V is TRBV6-2 or TRBV6-3 and J is TRBJ2-5; 13 bases match TRBD2. This TCR was recovered from a human donor in good health (CMV status not recorded). Some clones in this sample may be carry-over from other donors' samples. CDR3 coding DNA: TGTGCCAGCACCGAGGGACTAGCGGGGACCGGGGAGACCCAGTACTTC. This translates into CASTEGLAGTGETQYF.